Below are 11 T cell receptor beta chains sequenced from a single sample in a study of T-cell memory formation after mild COVID-19. TCRdb reprocessed the 5' RACE reads with MiXCR, giving one entry per CDR3 protein. Of about 400,000 distinct CDR3 sequences detected, 20% to 30% appear once; the ten largest clones hold about 10%. The sample was PBMCs or a T cell subset sorted from them (not recorded which). The receptors derive from an adult woman who had mild COVID-19 (a few samples of this study predate the infection). Cell type and time point are not known.

The chain links TRBV7-9 to TRBJ2-7; 8 bases are a match to TRBD1. The CDR3 sequence is 16 residues long. With V trimmed by 5 bases and J by 1 base, 10 bases remained unmatched. The germline V gene has CDR1 SEHNR and CDR2 FQNEAQ (reference sequence). CDR3: CASSPRPGTGSYEQYF. CDR3 coding DNA: TGTGCCAGCAGCCCCCGCCCGGGGACAGGTTCCTACGAGCAGTACTTC.

The chain links TRBV29-1 to TRBJ2-7; D call uncertain. This CDR3 is 12 amino acids long. Germline V gene lookup returns CDR1 SQVTM and CDR2 ANQGSEA. V was clipped by 8 bases and J by 2 bases, with 13 bases between them. The CDR3 spells CSFASETYEQYF. In DNA, the CDR3 is TGCAGCTTCGCCTCCGAGACCTACGAGCAGTACTTC.

This clonotype was detected a few times. V and J are TRBV12-3 or TRBV12-4 and TRBJ1-2, with D maybe TRBD1 (6 bases). The CDR3 contains 13 residues. Trimming stripped 3 bases from V and 14 bases from J, with 19 bases between. The CDR3 spells CASSLGGQTHGTF. The CDR3 DNA sequence: TGTGCCAGCAGTTTGGGAGGACAGACCCACGGTACCTTC.

The sample holds a few counts of this clonotype. This sequence joins TRBV6-2 or TRBV6-3 and TRBJ2-1, with TRBD2 identical over 7 bases. From germline, CDR1 is MNHEY and CDR2 SVGEGT. The CDR3 is 14 residues long. V shed 9 bases, J shed 4 bases, and the junction held 9 bases outside the gene matches. The CDR3 spells CASNPGLRYNEQFF. The DNA of the CDR3 is TGTGCCAGTAATCCGGGACTAAGGTACAATGAGCAGTTCTTC.

CDR3 in DNA: TGTGCCAGCTCACCAACCTTCACTGTCGACCGTGCTATGAACACTGAAGCTTTCTTT. The encoded protein is CASSPTFTVDRAMNTEAFF. The chain couples TRBV18 to TRBJ1-1; no clear D. The CDR3 has 19 residues. The V gene's germline CDR1 is KGHSH and CDR2 LQKENI. V was pared by 2 bases and J by 0 bases, with 22 bases between.

This clonotype was detected a few times. V is TRBV6-2 or TRBV6-3 and J is TRBJ2-1; perhaps D is TRBD1 or TRBD2 (6 bases each). Germline CDR1 MNHEY, CDR2 SVGEGT. The CDR3 consists of 16 residues. V shed 4 bases and J shed 5 bases, with 18 bases lying between them. CDR3 coding DNA: TGTGCCAGCAGTTTTTCTGTGGCGGAGGGGGACAATGAGCAGTTCTTC. This sequence encodes CASSFSVAEGDNEQFF.

This clonotype was recorded a few times. J is TRBJ1-1 and V is TRBV14; 10 nucleotides align to TRBD1. This CDR3 spans 18 amino acids. Germline assignment: CDR1 SGHDN and CDR2 FVKESK. V gave up 3 bases and J gave up 4 bases; unmatched junction bases: 14. The CDR3 region has the DNA TGTGCCAGCAGCCACTGGACAGGGGGGAATCAGGTCGGCACTGAAGCTTTCTTT. This codes for CASSHWTGGNQVGTEAFF.

This clonotype occurred a few times. The gene calls are TRBV6-2 or TRBV6-3 and TRBJ1-1; D gene uncertain. This CDR3 has 13 amino acids. The germline gives CDR1 MNHEY, CDR2 SVGEGT. V was cut by 4 bases and J by 5 bases, with 11 bases left in between. DNA of the CDR3: TGTGCCAGCAGTTCGGGGTATGAGACTGAAGCTTTCTTT. The encoded protein is CASSSGYETEAFF.

The chain has TRBV27 and TRBJ2-1; TRBD1 matches at 7 bases. CDR1 is MNHEY and CDR2 is SMNVEV in the germline V gene (reference sequence). The CDR3 extends over 15 amino acids. The V gene end was trimmed by 6 bases and the J gene end by 7 bases; junction bases not matched to a gene: 12. The DNA of the CDR3 is TGTGCCAGCAGAGTGGGACAGAGCCCCCTTAATGAGCAGTTCTTC. This translates into CASRVGQSPLNEQFF.

This clonotype was counted between two and nine times. This chain connects TRBV12-3 or TRBV12-4 to TRBJ2-5; 7 bases map to TRBD1. The CDR3 totals 14 residues. The V gene end was trimmed by 5 bases and the J gene end by 3 bases; junction bases not matched to a gene: 6. The CDR3: CASSARDREETQYF. As DNA, the CDR3 is TGTGCCAGCAGTGCCCGGGACAGAGAAGAGACCCAGTACTTC.

This sequence joins TRBV5-1 and TRBJ2-1; 13 nucleotides align to TRBD2. The V gene's germline CDR1 is SGHRS and CDR2 YFSETQ. Trimming cost V 4 bases and J 4 bases; bases outside gene matches: 8. The CDR3 length is 17 residues. In DNA form, the CDR3 reads TGCGCCAGCAGCCCACTAGCGGGAGGGCCGGTATACAATGAGCAGTTCTTC. Its translation is CASSPLAGGPVYNEQFF.